The sequence of this T cell receptor beta chain was determined in a study of cytomegalovirus exposure and HLA in healthy donors. Use of 60 Vbeta and 13 Jbeta primers characterized the PCR. The data were produced by immunoSEQ multiplex PCR, yet TCRdb's version contains in-frame clones alone and is incomplete. Of about 90,000 clones listed, just under 70% are singletons. The sequencing input was PBMCs. The sequence came from a woman between 50 and 59 years old in good health and CMV-seropositive.

CDR3 coding DNA: TGTGCCAGCAGCTTCCTCTACGAGCAGTACTTC. It is translated as CASSFLYEQYF. The chain has TRBV7-2 and TRBJ2-7; D not certain. The CDR3 consists of 11 residues. Germline V gives CDR1 SGHTA, CDR2 FQGNSA. V gave up 3 bases and J gave up 3 bases, with 3 bases separating them.